The 4 T cell receptor beta chains reported below all come from one sample, sequenced in a study of blood T cell repertoires in COVID-19. Using immunoSEQ multiplex PCR, the repertoire was profiled, and TCRdb retains in-frame clones only, with some absent. The table lists around 250,000 clones, roughly 85% of them singletons, with about 3% in the top ten. Sequencing was done on a sample of peripheral blood. The source is a woman aged 30 to 39 with active or convalescent COVID-19.

V is TRBV2 and J is TRBJ2-7, with TRBD1 as a possible D gene (6 bases). This CDR3 is 14 amino acids long. V was pared by 8 bases and J by 7 bases, with 21 bases between. Germline V gives CDR1 SNHLY, CDR2 FYNNEI. Written as DNA, the CDR3 is TGTGCCAGCGTAGTAGGGGACACCTCGGGGGAGCAGTACTTC. Translating it yields CASVVGDTSGEQYF.

The CDR3 DNA reads as TGCGCCAGCAGCCAAGAACAGCAAAGGGAGACCCAGTACTTC. Amino acid sequence: CASSQEQQRETQYF. The rearrangement uses TRBV4-1 and TRBJ2-5; D remains ambiguous. This CDR3 spans 14 amino acids. The V and J ends lost 0 bases and 5 bases respectively, with 10 bases between them. Germline V gene data show CDR1 as MGHRA and CDR2 as YSYEKL.

The chain joins TRBV19 to TRBJ1-1, with 8 bases that match TRBD1. The CDR3 runs to 14 residues. Trimming at V came to 5 bases and at J to 5 bases, leaving 7 bases not matched to a gene. Germline assignment: CDR1 LNHDA and CDR2 SQIVND (reference sequence). This CDR3 is CASSLQGAGTEAFF. CDR3 nucleotide sequence: TGTGCCAGTAGTCTGCAGGGGGCAGGGACTGAAGCTTTCTTT. Combining the CDR3 with reference TRBV19 and TRBJ1-1 gives the whole variable domain DGGITQSPKYLFRKEGQNVTLSCEQNLNHDAMYWYRQDPGQGLRLIYYSQIVNDFQKGDIAEGYSVSREKKESFPLTVTSAQKNPTAFYLCASSLQGAGTEAFFGQGTRLTVV.

The table lists this clone with a few counts. The rearrangement links TRBV5-1 to TRBJ2-1, with 15 nucleotides matching TRBD2. With 8 bases clipped from V and 9 bases from J, the junction kept 3 bases outside the gene matches. CDR3 length equals 13 residues. The germline V gene encodes CDR1 SGHRS and CDR2 YFSETQ. CDR3 sequence reads: CASGLAGGLEQFF. CDR3 nucleotide sequence: TGCGCCAGTGGACTAGCGGGGGGGCTTGAGCAGTTCTTC.